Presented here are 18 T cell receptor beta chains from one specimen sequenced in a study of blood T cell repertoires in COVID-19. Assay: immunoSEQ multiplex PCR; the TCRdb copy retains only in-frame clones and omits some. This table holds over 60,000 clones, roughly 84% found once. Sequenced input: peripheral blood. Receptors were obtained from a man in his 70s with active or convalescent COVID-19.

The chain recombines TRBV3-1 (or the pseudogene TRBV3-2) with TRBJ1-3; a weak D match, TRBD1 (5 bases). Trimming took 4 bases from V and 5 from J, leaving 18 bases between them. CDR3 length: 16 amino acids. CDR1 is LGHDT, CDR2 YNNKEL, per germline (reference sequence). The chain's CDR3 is CASSPSPGERRNTIYF. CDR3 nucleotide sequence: TGTGCCAGCAGCCCCTCCCCGGGGGAGCGCAGAAACACCATATATTTT.

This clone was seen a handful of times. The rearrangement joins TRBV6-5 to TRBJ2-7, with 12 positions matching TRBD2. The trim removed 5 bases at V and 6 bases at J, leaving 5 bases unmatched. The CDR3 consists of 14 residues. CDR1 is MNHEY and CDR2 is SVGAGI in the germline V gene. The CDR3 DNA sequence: TGTGCCAGCAGTCCGGGACTAGCGGGCGGCGAGCAGTACTTC. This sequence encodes CASSPGLAGGEQYF.

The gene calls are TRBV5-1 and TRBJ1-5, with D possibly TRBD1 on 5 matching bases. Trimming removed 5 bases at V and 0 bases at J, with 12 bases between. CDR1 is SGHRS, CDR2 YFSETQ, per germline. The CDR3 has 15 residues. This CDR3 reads CASREGAHSNQPQHF. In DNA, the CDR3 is TGCGCCAGCAGGGAAGGGGCCCATAGCAATCAGCCCCAGCATTTT.

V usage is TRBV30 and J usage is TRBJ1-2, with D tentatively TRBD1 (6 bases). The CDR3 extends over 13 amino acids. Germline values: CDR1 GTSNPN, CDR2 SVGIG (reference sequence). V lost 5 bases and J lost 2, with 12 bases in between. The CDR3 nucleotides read TGTGCCTGGGTGACAGGTCCAAACTATGGCTACACCTTC. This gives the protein CAWVTGPNYGYTF.

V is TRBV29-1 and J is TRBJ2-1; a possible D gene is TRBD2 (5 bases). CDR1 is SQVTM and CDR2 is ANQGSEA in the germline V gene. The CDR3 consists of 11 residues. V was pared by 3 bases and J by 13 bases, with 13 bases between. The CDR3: CSVERALRQFF. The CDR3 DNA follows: TGCAGCGTTGAGAGGGCGCTGCGCCAGTTCTTC.

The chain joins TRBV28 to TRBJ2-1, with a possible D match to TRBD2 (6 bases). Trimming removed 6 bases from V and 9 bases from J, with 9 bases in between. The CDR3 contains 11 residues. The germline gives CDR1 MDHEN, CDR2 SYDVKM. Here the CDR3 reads CASREGSEQFF. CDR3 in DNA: TGTGCCAGCAGGGAGGGTTCTGAGCAGTTCTTC.

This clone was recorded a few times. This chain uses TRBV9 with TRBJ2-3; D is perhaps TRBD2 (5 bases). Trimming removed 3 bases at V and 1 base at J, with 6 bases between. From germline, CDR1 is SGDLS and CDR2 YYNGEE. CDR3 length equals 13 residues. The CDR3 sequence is CASSEGGTDTQYF. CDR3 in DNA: TGTGCCAGCAGCGAGGGAGGCACAGATACGCAGTATTTT. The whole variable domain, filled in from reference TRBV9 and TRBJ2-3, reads DSGVTQTPKHLITATGQRVTLRCSPRSGDLSVYWYQQSLDQGLQFLIQYYNGEERAKGNILERFSAQQFPDLHSELNLSSLELGDSALYFCASSEGGTDTQYFGPGTRLTVL.

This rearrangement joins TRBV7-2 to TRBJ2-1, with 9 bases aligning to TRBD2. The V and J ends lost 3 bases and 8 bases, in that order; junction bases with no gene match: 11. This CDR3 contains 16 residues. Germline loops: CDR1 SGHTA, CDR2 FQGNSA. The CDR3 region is CASSLGGGANTDEQFF. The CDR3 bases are TGTGCCAGCAGCTTGGGCGGGGGGGCGAATACGGATGAGCAGTTCTTC.

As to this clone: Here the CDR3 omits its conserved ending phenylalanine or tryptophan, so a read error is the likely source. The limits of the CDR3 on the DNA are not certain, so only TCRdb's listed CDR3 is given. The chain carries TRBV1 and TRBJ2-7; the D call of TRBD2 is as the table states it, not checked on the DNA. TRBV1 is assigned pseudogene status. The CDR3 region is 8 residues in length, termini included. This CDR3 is CTSSPFFL.

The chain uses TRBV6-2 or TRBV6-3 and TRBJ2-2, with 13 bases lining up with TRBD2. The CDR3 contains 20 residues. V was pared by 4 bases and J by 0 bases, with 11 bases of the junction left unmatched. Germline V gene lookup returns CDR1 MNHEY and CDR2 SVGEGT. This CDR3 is CASSSLGLAGVGSNTGELFF. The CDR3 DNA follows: TGTGCCAGCAGTTCCCTTGGACTAGCGGGAGTGGGGTCGAACACCGGGGAGCTGTTTTTT.

CDR3 sequence: CASSTQGTNTEAFF. Written as DNA, the CDR3 is TGTGCCAGTAGTACTCAGGGCACGAACACTGAAGCTTTCTTT. This rearrangement joins TRBV19 to TRBJ1-1, with D possibly being TRBD1 (5 bases). Germline CDR1 LNHDA, CDR2 SQIVND (reference sequence). The CDR3 spans 14 residues. Trimming took 4 bases from V and 1 from J, leaving 10 bases between them.

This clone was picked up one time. The chain's CDR3 is CASSDSGRKSNEQFF. CDR3 DNA: TGTGCCAGCAGTGATAGCGGGAGGAAATCCAATGAGCAGTTCTTC. V usage is TRBV25-1 and J usage is TRBJ2-1, with 10 bases fitting TRBD2. This CDR3 comprises 15 residues. V shed 3 bases, J shed 6 bases, and the junction held 5 bases outside the gene matches. Germline V gene sequence: CDR1 MGHDK, CDR2 SYGVNS.

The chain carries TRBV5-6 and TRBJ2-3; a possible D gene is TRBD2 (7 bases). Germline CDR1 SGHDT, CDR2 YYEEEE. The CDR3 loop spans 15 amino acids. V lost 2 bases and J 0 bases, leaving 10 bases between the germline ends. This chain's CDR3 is CASSFGGPSTDTQYF. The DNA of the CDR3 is TGTGCCAGCAGCTTCGGGGGGCCGAGCACAGATACGCAGTATTTT.

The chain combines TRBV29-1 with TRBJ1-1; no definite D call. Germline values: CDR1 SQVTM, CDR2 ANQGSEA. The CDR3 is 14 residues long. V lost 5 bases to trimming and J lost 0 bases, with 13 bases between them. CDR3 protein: CSVYGSHMNTEAFF. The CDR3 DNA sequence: TGCAGCGTTTACGGGAGTCATATGAACACTGAAGCTTTCTTT.

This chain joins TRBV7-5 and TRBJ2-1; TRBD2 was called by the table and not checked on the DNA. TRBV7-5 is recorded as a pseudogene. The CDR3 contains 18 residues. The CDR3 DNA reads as TGTGTCAGAAGCTTCCTGGGGACCAGCGGGGGGCCAGGGAATGAGCAGTTCTTC. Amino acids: CVRSFLGTSGGPGNEQFF.

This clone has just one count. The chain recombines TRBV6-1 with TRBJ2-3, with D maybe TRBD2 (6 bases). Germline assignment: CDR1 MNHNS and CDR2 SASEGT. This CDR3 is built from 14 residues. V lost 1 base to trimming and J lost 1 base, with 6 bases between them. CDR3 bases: TGTGCCAGCAGTGAAGGGGGGGGCACAGATACGCAGTATTTT. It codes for CASSEGGGTDTQYF.

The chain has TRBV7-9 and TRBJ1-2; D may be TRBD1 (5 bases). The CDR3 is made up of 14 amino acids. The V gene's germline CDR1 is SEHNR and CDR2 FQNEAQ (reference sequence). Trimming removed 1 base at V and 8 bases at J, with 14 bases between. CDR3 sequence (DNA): TGTGCCAGCAGCTTAGAATTGGGACTAGGGGGCTACACCTTC. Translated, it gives CASSLELGLGGYTF.

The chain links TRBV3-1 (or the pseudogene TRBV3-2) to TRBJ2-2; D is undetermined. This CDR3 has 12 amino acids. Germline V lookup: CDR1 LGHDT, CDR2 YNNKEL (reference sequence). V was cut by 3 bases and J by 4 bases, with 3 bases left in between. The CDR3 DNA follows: TGTGCCAGCAGCCAGAGCACCGGGGAGCTGTTTTTT. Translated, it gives CASSQSTGELFF.